This TCR beta chain was sequenced for a study of blood T cell repertoires in COVID-19. Assay: immunoSEQ multiplex PCR; the TCRdb copy retains only in-frame clones and omits some. This table has about 210,000 clones, about nine tenths appearing once. The CDR3 loop spans 14 amino acids. Germline V gene lookup returns CDR1 MNHNY and CDR2 SVGAGI (reference sequence). V lost 8 bases, J lost 6 bases, and 9 bases stayed unmatched. The sequencing input was peripheral blood. The source of this sequence is a man aged 40-49 years with acute or convalescent COVID-19. The V call is TRBV6-6, the J call TRBJ2-1; 8 bases map to TRBD2. CDR3 DNA: TGTGCCAGCGGTCAGCGGGAGAGGCCCAATGAGCAGTTCTTC. This codes for CASGQRERPNEQFF.